This entry is about one T cell receptor (beta chain). This specimen belongs to a study of blood T cell repertoires in COVID-19. Germline V CDR1 and CDR2: SGDLS, YYNGEE. V lost 0 bases and J lost 4; bases outside the gene matches: 11. This CDR3 is built from 18 residues. The data were produced by immunoSEQ multiplex PCR, yet TCRdb's version contains in-frame clones alone and is incomplete. The table records around 300,000 clones, 83% of them present only once. This receptor was taken from a woman between 45 and 65 years old who had recovered from COVID-19. The rearrangement links TRBV9 to TRBJ2-3; the match to TRBD2 covers 10 bases. Specimen: peripheral blood. The CDR3 reads CASSVEAGGPLGPDTQYF. CDR3 DNA sequence: TGTGCCAGCAGCGTAGAAGCGGGAGGGCCACTGGGTCCAGATACGCAGTATTTT.